Described below is a single T cell receptor (beta chain) sequence and its context. Assay: immunoSEQ multiplex PCR; the TCRdb copy retains only in-frame clones and omits some. The table has around 2,100,000 clones, about 94% seen once; the top ten hold 1.2%. The length of the CDR3 is 15 residues. Trimming took off 0 bases at V and 10 bases at J, with 16 bases between the two ends. Germline V gene lookup returns CDR1 SEHNR and CDR2 FQNEAQ (reference sequence). The naive CD8 subset, CD45RO-negative cells positively selected for CCR7, excluded terminally differentiated effector memory CD45RA+ cells. This sample stems from a study of shared clonotypes between healthy human individuals.

Sequenced: naive CD8+ T cells sorted from blood. This chain connects TRBV7-9 to TRBJ2-1; D is undetermined. This clonotype was sampled from a man aged 18-30 years in good health. The CDR3 spells CASSLARLPHEEQFF. CDR3 DNA sequence: TGTGCCAGCAGCTTAGCGCGGCTCCCCCACGAAGAGCAGTTCTTC.